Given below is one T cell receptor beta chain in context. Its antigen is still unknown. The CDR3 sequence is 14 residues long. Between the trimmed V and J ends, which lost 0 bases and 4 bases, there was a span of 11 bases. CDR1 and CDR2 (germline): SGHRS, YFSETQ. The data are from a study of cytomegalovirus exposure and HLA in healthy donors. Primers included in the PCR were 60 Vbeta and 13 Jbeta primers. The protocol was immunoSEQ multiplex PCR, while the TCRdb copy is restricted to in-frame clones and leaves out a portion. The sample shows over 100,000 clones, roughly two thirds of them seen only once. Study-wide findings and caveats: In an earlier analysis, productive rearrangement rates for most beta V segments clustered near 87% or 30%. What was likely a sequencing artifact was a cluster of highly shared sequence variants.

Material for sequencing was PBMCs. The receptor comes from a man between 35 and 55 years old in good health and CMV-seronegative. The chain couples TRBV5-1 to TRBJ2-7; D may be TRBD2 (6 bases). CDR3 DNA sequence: TGCGCCAGCAGCTTGGGCGGGACGGGGTACGAGCAGTACTTC. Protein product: CASSLGGTGYEQYF.